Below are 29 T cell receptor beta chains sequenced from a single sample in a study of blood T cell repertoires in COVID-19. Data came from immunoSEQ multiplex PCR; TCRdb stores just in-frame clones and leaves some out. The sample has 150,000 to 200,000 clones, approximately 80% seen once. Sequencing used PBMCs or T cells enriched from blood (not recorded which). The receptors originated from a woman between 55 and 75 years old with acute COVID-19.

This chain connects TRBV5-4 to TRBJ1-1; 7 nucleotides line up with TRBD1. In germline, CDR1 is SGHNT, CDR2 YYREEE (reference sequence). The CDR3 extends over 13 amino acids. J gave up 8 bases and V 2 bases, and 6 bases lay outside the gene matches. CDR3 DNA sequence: TGTGCCAGCAGCTTAGAGGGGGCCCAGGAAGCTTTCTTT. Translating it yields CASSLEGAQEAFF. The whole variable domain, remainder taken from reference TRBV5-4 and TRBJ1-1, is ETGVTQSPTHLIKTRGQQVTLRCSSQSGHNTVSWYQQALGQGPQFIFQYYREEENGRGNFPPRFSGLQFPNYSSELNVNALELDDSALYLCASSLEGAQEAFFGQGTRLTVV.

The CDR3 nucleotides read TGCGCCAGCAGCCAAGATGCCGGGAATGGGGCCAACGTCCTGACTTTC. Translation: CASSQDAGNGANVLTF. This chain joins TRBV4-1 and TRBJ2-6; the D gene is possibly TRBD2 (5 bases). The ends were cut back, 0 bases at V and 3 bases at J, with 9 bases in the middle. Germline V gene data show CDR1 as MGHRA and CDR2 as YSYEKL. The CDR3 contains 16 residues.

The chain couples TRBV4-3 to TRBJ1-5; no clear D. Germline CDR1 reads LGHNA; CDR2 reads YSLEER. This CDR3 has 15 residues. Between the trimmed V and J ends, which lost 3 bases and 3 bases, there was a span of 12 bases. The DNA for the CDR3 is TGCGCCAGCAGCCAGGAGGGCCTGCCCAATCAGCCCCAGCATTTT. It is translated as CASSQEGLPNQPQHF.

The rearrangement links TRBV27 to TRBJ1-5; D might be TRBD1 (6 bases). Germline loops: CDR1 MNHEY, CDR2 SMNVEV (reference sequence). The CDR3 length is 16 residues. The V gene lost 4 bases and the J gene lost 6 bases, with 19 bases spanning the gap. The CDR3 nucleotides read TGTGCCAGCAGTTCGGATAGTACAGGGTGGGGTCAGCCCCAGCATTTT. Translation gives CASSSDSTGWGQPQHF.

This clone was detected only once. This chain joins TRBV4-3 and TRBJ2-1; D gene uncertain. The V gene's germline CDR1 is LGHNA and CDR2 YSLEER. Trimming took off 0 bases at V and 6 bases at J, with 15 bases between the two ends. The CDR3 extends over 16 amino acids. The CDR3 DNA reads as TGCGCCAGCAGCCAAGAGGGCAGTAGTACTGGCAATGAGCAGTTCTTC. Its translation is CASSQEGSSTGNEQFF.

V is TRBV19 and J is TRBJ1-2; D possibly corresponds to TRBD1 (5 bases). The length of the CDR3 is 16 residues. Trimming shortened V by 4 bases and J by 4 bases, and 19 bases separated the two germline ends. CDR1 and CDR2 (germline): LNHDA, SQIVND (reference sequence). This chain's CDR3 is CASSTAQGPSAYGYTF. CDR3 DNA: TGTGCCAGTAGTACGGCGCAGGGCCCCTCTGCCTATGGCTACACCTTC.

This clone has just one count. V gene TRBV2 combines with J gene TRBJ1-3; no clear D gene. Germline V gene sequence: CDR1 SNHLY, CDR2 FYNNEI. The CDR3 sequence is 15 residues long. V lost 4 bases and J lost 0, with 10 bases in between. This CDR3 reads CASSVTASSGNTIYF. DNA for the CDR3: TGTGCCAGCAGTGTTACCGCCAGCTCTGGAAACACCATATATTTT.

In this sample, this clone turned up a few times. The DNA for the CDR3 is TGTGCCAGCAGCAGACGACTAGCGGGAGTCTACGAGCAGTACTTC. Encoded protein: CASSRRLAGVYEQYF. The J gene is TRBJ2-7, the V gene TRBV7-9; 12 bases agree with TRBD2. The germline CDR1 and CDR2 sequences are SEHNR and FQNEAQ (reference sequence). The CDR3 sequence is 15 residues long. Trimming removed 5 bases from V and 3 bases from J; junction bases left unmatched: 5.

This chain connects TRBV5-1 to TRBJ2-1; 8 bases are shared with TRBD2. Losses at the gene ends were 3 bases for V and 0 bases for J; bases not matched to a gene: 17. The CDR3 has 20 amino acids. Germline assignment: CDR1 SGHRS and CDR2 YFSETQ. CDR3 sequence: CASSSGRTSWAGGSYNEQFF. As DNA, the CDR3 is TGCGCCAGCAGCTCAGGCAGGACTAGCTGGGCCGGGGGCTCCTACAATGAGCAGTTCTTC.

The chain's CDR3 is CASSSPWAGSMNYGYTF. In DNA form, the CDR3 reads TGTGCCAGCAGCTCCCCGTGGGCAGGCTCGATGAACTATGGCTACACCTTC. The chain links TRBV7-6 to TRBJ1-2; D remains ambiguous. There are 17 residues in the CDR3. With 4 bases removed from V and 2 bases from J, the gap between germline ends came to 20 bases. The germline V gene encodes CDR1 SGHVS and CDR2 FNYEAQ.

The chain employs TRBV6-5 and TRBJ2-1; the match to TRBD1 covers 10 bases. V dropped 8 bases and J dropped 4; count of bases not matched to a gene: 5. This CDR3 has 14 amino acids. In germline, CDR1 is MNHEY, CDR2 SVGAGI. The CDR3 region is CASSRDRGYNEQFF. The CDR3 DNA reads TGTGCCAGCTCGCGGGACAGGGGTTACAATGAGCAGTTCTTC.

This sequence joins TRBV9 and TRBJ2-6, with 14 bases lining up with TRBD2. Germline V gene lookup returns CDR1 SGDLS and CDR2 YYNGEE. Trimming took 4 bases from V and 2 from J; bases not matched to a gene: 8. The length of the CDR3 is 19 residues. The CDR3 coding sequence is TGTGCCAGCAGCCCATACCCGGGACTAGCGGGAGCTGGGGCCAACGTCCTGACTTTC. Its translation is CASSPYPGLAGAGANVLTF.

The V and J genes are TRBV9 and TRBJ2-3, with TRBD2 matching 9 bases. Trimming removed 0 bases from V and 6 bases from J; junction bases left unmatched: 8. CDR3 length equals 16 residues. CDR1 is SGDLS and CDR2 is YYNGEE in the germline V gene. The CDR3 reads CASSVATGLAPDTQYF. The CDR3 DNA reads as TGTGCCAGCAGCGTAGCTACGGGACTAGCACCCGATACGCAGTATTTT. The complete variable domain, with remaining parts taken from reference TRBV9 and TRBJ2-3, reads DSGVTQTPKHLITATGQRVTLRCSPRSGDLSVYWYQQSLDQGLQFLIQYYNGEERAKGNILERFSAQQFPDLHSELNLSSLELGDSALYFCASSVATGLAPDTQYFGPGTRLTVL.

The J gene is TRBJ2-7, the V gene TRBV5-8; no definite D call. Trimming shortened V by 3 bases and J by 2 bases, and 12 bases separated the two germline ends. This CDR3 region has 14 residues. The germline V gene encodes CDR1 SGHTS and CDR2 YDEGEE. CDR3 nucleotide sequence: TGTGCCAGCAGCTCTCGCGACATCGCCTACGAGCAGTACTTC. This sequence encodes CASSSRDIAYEQYF.

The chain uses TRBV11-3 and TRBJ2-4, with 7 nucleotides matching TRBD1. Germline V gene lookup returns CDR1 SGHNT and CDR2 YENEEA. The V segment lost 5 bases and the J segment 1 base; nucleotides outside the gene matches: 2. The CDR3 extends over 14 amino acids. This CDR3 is CASSATGAKNIQYF. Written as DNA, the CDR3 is TGTGCCAGCAGCGCGACAGGGGCCAAAAACATTCAGTACTTC.

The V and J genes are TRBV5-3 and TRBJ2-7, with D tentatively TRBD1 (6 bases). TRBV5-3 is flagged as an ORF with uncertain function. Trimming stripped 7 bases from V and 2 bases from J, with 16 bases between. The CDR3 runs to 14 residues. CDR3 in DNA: TGTGCCAGATTTTACCGGGACAAAGCCTACGAGCAGTACGTC. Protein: CARFYRDKAYEQYV.

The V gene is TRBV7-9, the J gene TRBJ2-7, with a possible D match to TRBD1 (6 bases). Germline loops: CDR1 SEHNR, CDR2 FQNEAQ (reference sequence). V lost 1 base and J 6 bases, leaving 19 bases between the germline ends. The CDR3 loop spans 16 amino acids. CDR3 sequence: CASSLEKGTGSSEQYV. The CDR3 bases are TGTGCCAGCAGCTTAGAAAAGGGTACAGGGAGTAGCGAGCAGTACGTC.

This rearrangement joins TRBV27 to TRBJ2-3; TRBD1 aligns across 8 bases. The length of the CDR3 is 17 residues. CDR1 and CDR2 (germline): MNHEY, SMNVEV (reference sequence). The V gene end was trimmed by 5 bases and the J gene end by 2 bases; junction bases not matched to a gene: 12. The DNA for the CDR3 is TGTGCCAGCAGTGTAACTCCGGGACAGGTTACCACAGATACGCAGTATTTT. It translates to CASSVTPGQVTTDTQYF.

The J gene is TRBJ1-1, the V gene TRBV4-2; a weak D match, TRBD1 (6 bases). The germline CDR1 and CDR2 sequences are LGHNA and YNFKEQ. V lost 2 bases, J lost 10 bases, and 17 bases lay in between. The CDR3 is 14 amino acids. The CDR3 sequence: CASSQSSTGGRAFF. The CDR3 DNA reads TGTGCCAGCAGCCAAAGCTCTACGGGGGGCCGAGCTTTCTTT.

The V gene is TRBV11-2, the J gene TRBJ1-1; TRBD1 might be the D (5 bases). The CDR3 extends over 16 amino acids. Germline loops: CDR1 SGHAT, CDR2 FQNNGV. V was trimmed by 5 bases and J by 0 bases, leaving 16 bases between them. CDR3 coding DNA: TGTGCCAGCAGCCGTCCCGGGAGGGGAATGAACACTGAAGCTTTCTTT. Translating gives CASSRPGRGMNTEAFF.

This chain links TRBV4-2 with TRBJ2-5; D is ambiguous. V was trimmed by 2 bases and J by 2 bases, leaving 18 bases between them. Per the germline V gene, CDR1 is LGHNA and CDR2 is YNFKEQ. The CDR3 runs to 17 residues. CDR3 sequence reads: CASSQNWLSGDQETQYF. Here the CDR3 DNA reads TGTGCCAGCAGCCAAAATTGGCTTTCAGGTGATCAAGAGACCCAGTACTTC.

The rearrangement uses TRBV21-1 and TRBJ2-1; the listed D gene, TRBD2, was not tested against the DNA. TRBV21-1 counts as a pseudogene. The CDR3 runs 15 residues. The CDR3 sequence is CASSNSPPVYNEQFF. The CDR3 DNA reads TGTGCCAGCAGCAACTCTCCCCCGGTTTACAATGAGCAGTTCTTC.

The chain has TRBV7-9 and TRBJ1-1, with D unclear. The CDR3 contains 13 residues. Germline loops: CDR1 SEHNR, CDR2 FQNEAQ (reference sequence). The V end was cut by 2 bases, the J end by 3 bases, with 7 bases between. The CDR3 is CASSLKLDTEAFF. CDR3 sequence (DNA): TGTGCCAGCAGCTTAAAGTTAGACACTGAAGCTTTCTTT.

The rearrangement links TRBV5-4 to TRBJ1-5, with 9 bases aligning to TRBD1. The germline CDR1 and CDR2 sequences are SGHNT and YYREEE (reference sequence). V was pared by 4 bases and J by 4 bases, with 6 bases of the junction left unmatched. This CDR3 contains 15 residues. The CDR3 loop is CASSIYGQGNQPQHF. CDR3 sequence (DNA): TGTGCCAGCAGCATATACGGACAGGGGAATCAGCCCCAGCATTTT. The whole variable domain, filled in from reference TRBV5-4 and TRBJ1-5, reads ETGVTQSPTHLIKTRGQQVTLRCSSQSGHNTVSWYQQALGQGPQFIFQYYREEENGRGNFPPRFSGLQFPNYSSELNVNALELDDSALYLCASSIYGQGNQPQHFGDGTRLSIL.

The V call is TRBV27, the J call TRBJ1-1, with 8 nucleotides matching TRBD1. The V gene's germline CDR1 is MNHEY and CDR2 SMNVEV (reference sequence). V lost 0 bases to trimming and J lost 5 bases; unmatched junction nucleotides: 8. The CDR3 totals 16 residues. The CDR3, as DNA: TGTGCCAGCAGTTTATCACCTTGGACAGGGAGAACTGAAGCTTTCTTT. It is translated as CASSLSPWTGRTEAFF.

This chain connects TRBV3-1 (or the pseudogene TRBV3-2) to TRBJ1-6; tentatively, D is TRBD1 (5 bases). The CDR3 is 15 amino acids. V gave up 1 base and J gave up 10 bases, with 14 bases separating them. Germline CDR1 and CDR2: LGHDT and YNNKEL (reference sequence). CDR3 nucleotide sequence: TGTGCCAGCAGCCAAGTCACAGGAGGGAACTCACCCCTCCACTTT. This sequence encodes CASSQVTGGNSPLHF.

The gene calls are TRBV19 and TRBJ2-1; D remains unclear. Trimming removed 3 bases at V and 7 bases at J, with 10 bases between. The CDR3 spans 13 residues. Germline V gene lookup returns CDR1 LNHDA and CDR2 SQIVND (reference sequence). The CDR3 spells CASSIWQVNEQFF. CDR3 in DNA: TGTGCCAGTAGTATCTGGCAGGTGAATGAGCAGTTCTTC.

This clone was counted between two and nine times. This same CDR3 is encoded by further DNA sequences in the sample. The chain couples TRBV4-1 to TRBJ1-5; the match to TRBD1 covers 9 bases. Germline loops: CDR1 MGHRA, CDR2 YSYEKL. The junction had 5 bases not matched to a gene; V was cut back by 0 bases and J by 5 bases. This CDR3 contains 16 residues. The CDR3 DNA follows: TGCGCCAGCAGCCAAGACCCGGGACAGGGCTATCAGCCCCAGCATTTT. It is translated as CASSQDPGQGYQPQHF.

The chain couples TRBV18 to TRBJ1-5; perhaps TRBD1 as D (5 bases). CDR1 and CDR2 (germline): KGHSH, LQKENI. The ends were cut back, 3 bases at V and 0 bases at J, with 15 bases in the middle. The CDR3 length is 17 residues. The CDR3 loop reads CASSPAGTLDSNQPQHF. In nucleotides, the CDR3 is TGTGCCAGCTCACCGGCTGGGACTCTCGATAGCAATCAGCCCCAGCATTTT.